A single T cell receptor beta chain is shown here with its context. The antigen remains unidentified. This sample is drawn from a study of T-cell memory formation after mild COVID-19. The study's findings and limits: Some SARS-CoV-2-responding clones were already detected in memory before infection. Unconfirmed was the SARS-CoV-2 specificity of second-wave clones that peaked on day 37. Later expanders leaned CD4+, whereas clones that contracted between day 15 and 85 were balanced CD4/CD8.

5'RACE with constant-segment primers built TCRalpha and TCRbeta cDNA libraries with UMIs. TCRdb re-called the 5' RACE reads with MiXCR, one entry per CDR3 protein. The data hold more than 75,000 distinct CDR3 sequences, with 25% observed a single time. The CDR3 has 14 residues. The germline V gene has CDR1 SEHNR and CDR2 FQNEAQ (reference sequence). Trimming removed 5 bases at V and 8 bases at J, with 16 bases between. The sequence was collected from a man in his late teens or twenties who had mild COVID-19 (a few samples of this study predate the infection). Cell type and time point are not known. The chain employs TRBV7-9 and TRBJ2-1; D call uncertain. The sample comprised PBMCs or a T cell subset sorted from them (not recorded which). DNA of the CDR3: TGTGCCAGCAGCCCGAAAACTGGTTTTGATGAGCAGTTCTTC. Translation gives CASSPKTGFDEQFF.